These 18 T cell receptor beta chains were all obtained from the same sample, sequenced in a study of blood T cell repertoires in COVID-19. TCRdb's copy holds only in-frame clones and misses some; the assay was immunoSEQ multiplex PCR. The data hold roughly 200,000 clones, with around 86% observed a single time. The sequencing input was PBMCs or T cells enriched from blood (not recorded which). These receptors all stem from a woman in her 40s in a cohort exposed to, infected with or recovered from COVID-19 (not recorded which).

The chain joins TRBV2 to TRBJ2-3, with D possibly TRBD1 on 6 matching bases. V gave up 8 bases and J gave up 3 bases, with 18 bases separating them. This CDR3 has 15 residues. Per germline, CDR1 SNHLY and CDR2 FYNNEI. The CDR3 bases are TGTGCCAGCGGAACAGGCCAGGGGAGAACAGATACGCAGTATTTT. This gives the protein CASGTGQGRTDTQYF.

The chain employs TRBV29-1 and TRBJ1-1, with D tentatively TRBD1 (6 bases). The germline V gene has CDR1 SQVTM and CDR2 ANQGSEA. The V end lost 4 bases, the J end lost 2 bases, and 20 bases lay between the germline ends. The CDR3 has 16 residues. CDR3 residues: CSVVDRTSRGNTEAFF. CDR3 in DNA: TGCAGCGTTGTCGACAGGACCTCCCGGGGTAACACTGAAGCTTTCTTT.

This rearrangement joins TRBV28 to TRBJ2-7; weak D call: TRBD1 (6 bases). CDR3 size: 14 residues. Germline CDR1 MDHEN, CDR2 SYDVKM. V lost 1 base, J lost 4 bases, and 11 bases lay in between. The CDR3 loop reads CASSLSQGGYEQYF. CDR3 coding DNA: TGTGCCAGCAGTTTATCACAGGGTGGGTACGAGCAGTACTTC.

V usage is TRBV7-8 and J usage is TRBJ2-7, with D possibly TRBD1 on 6 matching bases. This CDR3 is 17 amino acids long. CDR1 and CDR2 (germline): SGHVS, FQNEAQ. V shed 2 bases and J shed 0 bases, with 17 bases lying between them. The CDR3 sequence: CASSLYREKGTSYEQYF. The CDR3, as DNA: TGTGCCAGCAGCTTATACAGGGAAAAGGGAACCTCCTACGAGCAGTACTTC.

This sequence joins TRBV10-3 and TRBJ1-2; weak D call: TRBD1 (6 bases). The V end was cut by 7 bases, the J end by 3 bases, with 12 bases between. The CDR3 totals 13 residues. Germline CDR1 reads ENHRY; CDR2 reads SYGVKD. DNA for the CDR3: TGTGCCATCAACCTACAGGGAGACTATGGCTACACCTTC. Amino acid sequence: CAINLQGDYGYTF.

In this sample, this clone turned up many times. The chain couples TRBV19 to TRBJ2-1, with D tentatively TRBD2 (6 bases). Germline V gene data show CDR1 as LNHDA and CDR2 as SQIVND (reference sequence). V was shortened by 5 bases and J by 6 bases, with 17 bases between the two germline ends. The CDR3 extends over 15 amino acids. This CDR3 reads CASSSATSDVNEQFF. The CDR3 bases are TGTGCCAGTAGTTCGGCGACTAGTGATGTCAATGAGCAGTTCTTC.

J is TRBJ1-3 and V is TRBV4-2, with D possibly matching TRBD1 (5 bases). The germline V and J ends were trimmed by 0 bases and 2 bases, with 17 bases remaining between them. CDR3 size: 18 residues. CDR1 LGHNA and CDR2 YNFKEQ come from the germline V gene. The CDR3 coding sequence is TGTGCCAGCAGCCAAGAGGCTGGCAGGGCTCGGCCTGGAAACACCATATATTTT. Translating it yields CASSQEAGRARPGNTIYF.

The chain links TRBV6-6 to TRBJ1-6; TRBD1 matches at 9 bases. After removal of 5 bases from V and 0 bases from J, the junction contained 8 bases not matched to a gene. CDR3 length: 18 residues. From germline, CDR1 is MNHNY and CDR2 SVGAGI (reference sequence). Here the CDR3 reads CASSPHRGRSSYNSPLHF. CDR3 DNA sequence: TGTGCCAGCAGTCCCCACAGGGGGCGAAGCTCCTATAATTCACCCCTCCACTTT.

This chain connects TRBV9 to TRBJ2-5, with 7 positions matching TRBD1. V dropped 3 bases and J dropped 2; count of bases not matched to a gene: 4. CDR1 SGDLS and CDR2 YYNGEE come from the germline V gene. This CDR3 has 14 amino acids. The CDR3 spells CASSAGTDQETQYF. The CDR3 nucleotides are TGTGCCAGCAGCGCCGGGACAGATCAAGAGACCCAGTACTTC.

This chain uses TRBV7-2 with TRBJ2-7; TRBD1 agrees at 8 bases. Per the germline V gene, CDR1 is SGHTA and CDR2 is FQGNSA. V gave up 3 bases and J gave up 4 bases; unmatched junction bases: 5. This CDR3 is 14 amino acids long. DNA of the CDR3: TGTGCCAGCAGCTTCTCAGGACAGGGATACGAGCAGTACTTC. Translated, it gives CASSFSGQGYEQYF.

The chain is built from TRBV5-6 and TRBJ2-7, with a tentative D call TRBD2 (6 bases). Germline CDR1 is SGHDT and CDR2 is YYEEEE. CDR3 length equals 13 residues. V dropped 5 bases and J dropped 3 bases, with 12 bases sitting between them. The CDR3 bases are TGTGCCAGCAGGTCCGGGAGCTTCTACGAGCAGTACTTC. Translated, it gives CASRSGSFYEQYF.

The chain combines TRBV7-9 with TRBJ1-1; D call uncertain. Looked up from germline, CDR1 is SEHNR and CDR2 is FQNEAQ (reference sequence). V was pared by 5 bases and J by 4 bases, with 17 bases between. The CDR3 spans 15 residues. CDR3 loop: CASSPPGSRGTEAFF. For the CDR3, the DNA is TGTGCCAGCAGCCCCCCCGGTTCGCGGGGCACTGAAGCTTTCTTT.

J is TRBJ1-1 and V is TRBV10-3, with D unresolved. Trimming cost V 8 bases and J 1 base, with 14 bases left between them. Germline CDR1 is ENHRY and CDR2 is SYGVKD. This CDR3 is built from 14 residues. In DNA form, the CDR3 reads TGTGCCATCCGACTAGACCGCTCGAACACTGAAGCTTTCTTT. This translates into CAIRLDRSNTEAFF.

This rearrangement joins TRBV5-1 to TRBJ2-5, with TRBD1 matching over 12 bases. The CDR3 has 18 amino acids. The V gene end was trimmed by 4 bases and the J gene end by 5 bases; junction bases not matched to a gene: 15. From germline, CDR1 is SGHRS and CDR2 YFSETQ. CDR3 coding DNA: TGCGCCAGCAGCCGCACCCCGGGACAGGGGGCGATAGGGGAGACCCAGTACTTC. As protein: CASSRTPGQGAIGETQYF. The full variable domain, its missing parts supplied by reference TRBV5-1 and TRBJ2-5, is KAGVTQTPRYLIKTRGQQVTLSCSPISGHRSVSWYQQTPGQGLQFLFEYFSETQRNKGNFPGRFSGRQFSNSRSEMNVSTLELGDSALYLCASSRTPGQGAIGETQYFGPGTRLLVL.

The chain carries TRBV4-1 and TRBJ1-2; D remains unclear. Germline CDR1 MGHRA, CDR2 YSYEKL. The V end was cut by 2 bases, the J end by 5 bases, with 18 bases between. This CDR3 comprises 16 residues. CDR3 in amino acids: CASSQLERSSGYGYTF. Here the CDR3 DNA reads TGCGCCAGCAGCCAACTCGAAAGGTCCTCGGGGTATGGCTACACCTTC.

The chain uses TRBV11-2 and TRBJ1-1, with D unresolved. V lost 1 base and J lost 10, with 13 bases in between. The CDR3 is 13 amino acids. Germline CDR1 and CDR2: SGHAT and FQNNGV. DNA of the CDR3: TGTGCCAGCAGCTTAGCCCCCCTTAGCGGAGCTTTCTTT. Translation: CASSLAPLSGAFF.

J is TRBJ2-7 and V is TRBV27; 8 bases fit TRBD2. Germline V gene sequence: CDR1 MNHEY, CDR2 SMNVEV (reference sequence). This CDR3 comprises 13 residues. V shed 6 bases, J shed 2 bases, and the junction held 3 bases outside the gene matches. The CDR3 region is CASRLAVAYEQYF. The CDR3 region has the DNA TGTGCCAGCAGACTAGCGGTCGCCTACGAGCAGTACTTC.

V and J are TRBV5-6 and TRBJ2-2; 10 bases line up with TRBD2. The length of the CDR3 is 16 residues. J lost 5 bases, V lost 4 bases, and 8 bases had no gene match. Germline CDR1 SGHDT, CDR2 YYEEEE. The CDR3 protein is CASSQLPGLATGELFF. For the CDR3, the DNA is TGTGCCAGCAGCCAACTTCCGGGACTAGCGACCGGGGAGCTGTTTTTT.